A selection of T cell receptor beta chains follows, all from one sample in a study of identical twins. TCRdb called the 5' RACE reads again in MiXCR, with one record for every CDR3 protein. The table shows hundreds of thousands of distinct CDR3 sequences, with 9% to 15% occurring only once. The sample was also linked to a second study, of yellow fever vaccine responses in identical twins.

The sample was PBMCs. The receptors come from a woman aged 18-30 years in good health. Both conserved end residues are part of each CDR3. Fields, in order: D gene, clone size, J gene, V gene, CDR3 DNA, CDR3 protein. D genes are given only for firm matches. Clone size, where shown, is once, few, many, or a class for clones that have expanded.

d_gene: TRBD1
abundance: many
j_gene: TRBJ2-3
v_gene: TRBV24-1
CDR3nt: TGTGCCACCAGTGACACAGGACAGGGTACAGATACGCAGTATTTT
CDR3aa: CATSDTGQGTDTQYF

d_gene: TRBD1
abundance: NA
j_gene: TRBJ2-5
v_gene: TRBV7-2
CDR3nt: TGTGCCAGCAGCCTTTGGACAGGGTCGATGGAGACCCAGTACTTC
CDR3aa: CASSLWTGSMETQYF

d_gene: NA
abundance: NA
j_gene: TRBJ2-3
v_gene: TRBV15
CDR3nt: TGTGCCACCAGCATTGGGACCCGCACAGATACGCAGTATTTT
CDR3aa: CATSIGTRTDTQYF

d_gene: NA
abundance: NA
j_gene: TRBJ1-1
v_gene: TRBV29-1
CDR3nt: TGCAGCGTTGAAGAGTGGACAGAGAACACTGAAGCTTTCTTT
CDR3aa: CSVEEWTENTEAFF

d_gene: NA
abundance: NA
j_gene: TRBJ2-3
v_gene: TRBV24-1
CDR3nt: TGTGCCACCAGTGATTTGAATTTCGTCTCCGGGGCAGATACGCAGTATTTT
CDR3aa: CATSDLNFVSGADTQYF

d_gene: TRBD1
abundance: few
j_gene: TRBJ1-6
v_gene: TRBV7-8
CDR3nt: TGTGCCAGCAGGGGGGCAGGGGGCAATTCACCCCTCCACTTT
CDR3aa: CASRGAGGNSPLHF

d_gene: TRBD1
abundance: few
j_gene: TRBJ2-1
v_gene: TRBV5-1
CDR3nt: TGCGCCAGCAAGGGGGACAGCTCATACAATGAGCAGTTCTTC
CDR3aa: CASKGDSSYNEQFF

d_gene: NA
abundance: NA
j_gene: TRBJ1-4
v_gene: TRBV25-1
CDR3nt: TGTGCCAGCAGTGTAGCCGGGACGGTTAATGAAAAACTGTTTTTT
CDR3aa: CASSVAGTVNEKLFF

d_gene: TRBD1
abundance: few
j_gene: TRBJ2-3
v_gene: TRBV4-2
CDR3nt: TGTGCCAGCAGCCACTGGACAGGGGACACCACAGATACGCAGTATTTT
CDR3aa: CASSHWTGDTTDTQYF

d_gene: NA
abundance: NA
j_gene: TRBJ2-1
v_gene: TRBV4-1
CDR3nt: TGCGCCAGCAGAGGTTTCGATGAGCAGTTCTTC
CDR3aa: CASRGFDEQFF

d_gene: TRBD2
abundance: few
j_gene: TRBJ2-3
v_gene: TRBV6-5
CDR3nt: TGTGCCAGCAGTTTCCACTCTAGCGGAGATACGCAGTATTTT
CDR3aa: CASSFHSSGDTQYF

d_gene: NA
abundance: NA
j_gene: TRBJ2-1
v_gene: TRBV28
CDR3nt: TGTGCCAGCAGTTTTCGGGGGCAGAATGAGCAGTTCTTC
CDR3aa: CASSFRGQNEQFF

d_gene: NA
abundance: NA
j_gene: TRBJ2-3
v_gene: TRBV6-5
CDR3nt: TGTGCCAGCAGTTACTCCCTCCAGTACGATACGCAGTATTTT
CDR3aa: CASSYSLQYDTQYF

d_gene: NA
abundance: NA
j_gene: TRBJ2-7
v_gene: TRBV4-1
CDR3nt: TGCGCCAGCAGCCAAGATCGGTACGAGCAGTACTTC
CDR3aa: CASSQDRYEQYF

d_gene: TRBD2
abundance: many
j_gene: TRBJ2-2
v_gene: TRBV4-2
CDR3nt: TGTGCCAGCAGCCCCAGCGGGAGGAACACCGGGGAGCTGTTTTTT
CDR3aa: CASSPSGRNTGELFF

d_gene: TRBD2
abundance: NA
j_gene: TRBJ2-3
v_gene: TRBV7-8
CDR3nt: TGTGCCAGCAGCCTACTAGGAGCTAGCGGGCCTAGCACAGATACGCAGTATTTT
CDR3aa: CASSLLGASGPSTDTQYF

d_gene: TRBD2
abundance: few
j_gene: TRBJ2-3
v_gene: TRBV29-1
CDR3nt: TGCAGCGTACCTAGCGGGGGGGGGGCAGATACGCAGTATTTT
CDR3aa: CSVPSGGGADTQYF

d_gene: NA
abundance: NA
j_gene: TRBJ1-2
v_gene: TRBV18
CDR3nt: TGTGCCAGCTCACCAGGGGCAGAAAAGGGCTATGGCTACACCTTC
CDR3aa: CASSPGAEKGYGYTF

d_gene: NA
abundance: NA
j_gene: TRBJ1-2
v_gene: TRBV10-3
CDR3nt: TGTGCCACCACGACGGACAAGGGGCTCTATGGCTACACCTTC
CDR3aa: CATTTDKGLYGYTF

d_gene: NA
abundance: many
j_gene: TRBJ2-3
v_gene: TRBV6-5
CDR3nt: TGTGCCAGCAGTTACTCGTACTGGGCATCAACAGATACGCAGTATTTT
CDR3aa: CASSYSYWASTDTQYF

d_gene: NA
abundance: NA
j_gene: TRBJ1-4
v_gene: TRBV4-1
CDR3nt: TGCGCCAGCAGCCAAGCGTACCAACAGGAGGCGACCAATGAAAAACTGTTTTTT
CDR3aa: CASSQAYQQEATNEKLFF

d_gene: NA
abundance: few
j_gene: TRBJ2-3
v_gene: TRBV7-9
CDR3nt: TGTGCCAGCAGCTTAGAGTACCCCCAGGACACGCAGTATTTT
CDR3aa: CASSLEYPQDTQYF

d_gene: NA
abundance: NA
j_gene: TRBJ2-2
v_gene: TRBV4-1
CDR3nt: TGCGCCAGCAGCCAAGACGACAGACCGAACACCGGGGAGCTGTTTTTT
CDR3aa: CASSQDDRPNTGELFF

d_gene: NA
abundance: few
j_gene: TRBJ2-6
v_gene: TRBV5-1
CDR3nt: TGCGCCAGCAGCTTGGCCGAGTTAGGCGGGGCCAACGTCCTGACTTTC
CDR3aa: CASSLAELGGANVLTF

d_gene: TRBD1
abundance: few
j_gene: TRBJ2-7
v_gene: TRBV7-9
CDR3nt: TGTGCCAGCAGCTCCTACAGGGGGAGCTCCTACGAGCAGTACTTC
CDR3aa: CASSSYRGSSYEQYF

d_gene: NA
abundance: NA
j_gene: TRBJ2-7
v_gene: TRBV12-3/TRBV12-4
CDR3nt: TGTGCCAGCAGTTTAGAGGGGCTAGCGCGGAGAACCTACGAGCAGTACTTC
CDR3aa: CASSLEGLARRTYEQYF

d_gene: TRBD2
abundance: NA
j_gene: TRBJ2-7
v_gene: TRBV6-2/TRBV6-3
CDR3nt: TGTGCCAGCAGTTACAGTACTAGCGGGAGTGGCGAGCAGTACTTC
CDR3aa: CASSYSTSGSGEQYF

d_gene: TRBD2
abundance: few
j_gene: TRBJ2-1
v_gene: TRBV28
CDR3nt: TGTGCCACCTTAATCCCGCCGCGGCTAGCGGGGGAGAGCTCCTACAATGAGCAGTTCTTC
CDR3aa: CATLIPPRLAGESSYNEQFF

d_gene: NA
abundance: NA
j_gene: TRBJ2-1
v_gene: TRBV15
CDR3nt: TGTGCCACCAGCAGAGGCGGTGGGGTAGCAGCCTACAATGAGCAGTTCTTC
CDR3aa: CATSRGGGVAAYNEQFF

d_gene: NA
abundance: NA
j_gene: TRBJ2-1
v_gene: TRBV3-1
CDR3nt: TGTGCCAGCAGCGATGCCGGGACAACCTACAATGAGCAGTTCTTC
CDR3aa: CASSDAGTTYNEQFF

d_gene: NA
abundance: few
j_gene: TRBJ2-2
v_gene: TRBV6-5
CDR3nt: TGTGCCAGCAGTTACCGAGGCAAGGGTGGGGAGCTGTTTTTT
CDR3aa: CASSYRGKGGELFF

d_gene: NA
abundance: few
j_gene: TRBJ1-1
v_gene: TRBV6-6
CDR3nt: TGTGCCAGCAGCACGACAGGCTTTGAAGCTTTCTTT
CDR3aa: CASSTTGFEAFF

d_gene: NA
abundance: few
j_gene: TRBJ2-2
v_gene: TRBV6-5
CDR3nt: TGTGCCAGCAGTTACTCGGCGGGAACCGGGGAGCTGTTTTTT
CDR3aa: CASSYSAGTGELFF

d_gene: TRBD2
abundance: few
j_gene: TRBJ2-3
v_gene: TRBV6-5
CDR3nt: TGTGCCAGCAGTTACTCCATAAGCGGGAGGGCCGGAAGCACAGATACGCAGTATTTT
CDR3aa: CASSYSISGRAGSTDTQYF

d_gene: NA
abundance: many
j_gene: TRBJ2-1
v_gene: TRBV5-1
CDR3nt: TGCGCCAGCAGCTTGGCTCTAGGTCAAACATTCAATGAGCAGTTCTTC
CDR3aa: CASSLALGQTFNEQFF

d_gene: NA
abundance: NA
j_gene: TRBJ2-1
v_gene: TRBV20-1
CDR3nt: TGCAGTGCTCTGGGCGATGAGCAGTTCTTC
CDR3aa: CSALGDEQFF

d_gene: NA
abundance: NA
j_gene: TRBJ2-1
v_gene: TRBV7-2
CDR3nt: TGTGCCAGCAGCTTAGTTGCGGGATTAACAGACAATGAGCAGTTCTTC
CDR3aa: CASSLVAGLTDNEQFF

d_gene: TRBD1
abundance: NA
j_gene: TRBJ1-4
v_gene: TRBV11-2
CDR3nt: TGTGCCAGCAGCCCGACGACCGGGACAGGGCTTGAAAAACTGTTTTTT
CDR3aa: CASSPTTGTGLEKLFF

d_gene: TRBD2
abundance: NA
j_gene: TRBJ2-1
v_gene: TRBV5-1
CDR3nt: TGCGCCAGCAGCTTGGTCGTTAGCGGGAGGGCCAATGAGCAGTTCTTC
CDR3aa: CASSLVVSGRANEQFF

d_gene: NA
abundance: NA
j_gene: TRBJ2-3
v_gene: TRBV7-9
CDR3nt: TGTGCCAGCAGCTTTGATAGCGGCACAGATACGCAGTATTTT
CDR3aa: CASSFDSGTDTQYF

d_gene: TRBD2
abundance: NA
j_gene: TRBJ2-3
v_gene: TRBV6-4
CDR3nt: TGTGCCAGCAGTGACTCCCCAGCGGGAGCGACAGATACGCAGTATTTT
CDR3aa: CASSDSPAGATDTQYF

d_gene: TRBD1
abundance: few
j_gene: TRBJ1-2
v_gene: TRBV4-1
CDR3nt: TGCGCCAGCAGCCAACCTACAGGGGGCGGGTATGGCTACACCTTC
CDR3aa: CASSQPTGGGYGYTF

d_gene: NA
abundance: many
j_gene: TRBJ2-3
v_gene: TRBV5-1
CDR3nt: TGCGCCAGCAGCTTGGGGACTTACACAGATACGCAGTATTTT
CDR3aa: CASSLGTYTDTQYF

d_gene: NA
abundance: NA
j_gene: TRBJ2-7
v_gene: TRBV29-1
CDR3nt: TGCAGCGTTGTTGGAACCTACGAGCAGTACTTC
CDR3aa: CSVVGTYEQYF

d_gene: NA
abundance: NA
j_gene: TRBJ2-5
v_gene: TRBV5-6
CDR3nt: TGTGCCAGCAGCCCGCCCTGGGGGTACGAAGAGACCCAGTACTTC
CDR3aa: CASSPPWGYEETQYF

d_gene: NA
abundance: NA
j_gene: TRBJ2-3
v_gene: TRBV2
CDR3nt: TGTGCCAGCAATCCTCGGGGCACAGATACGCAGTATTTT
CDR3aa: CASNPRGTDTQYF

d_gene: TRBD2
abundance: NA
j_gene: TRBJ2-2
v_gene: TRBV12-3/TRBV12-4
CDR3nt: TGTGCCTTCAGTTTAAGGGGTTGGACGGGAGGGAGATCCACCGGGGAGCTGTTTTTT
CDR3aa: CAFSLRGWTGGRSTGELFF

d_gene: NA
abundance: NA
j_gene: TRBJ2-4
v_gene: TRBV7-9
CDR3nt: TGTGCCAGCAGCTTTGGGATCTGGGGAAACATTCAGTACTTC
CDR3aa: CASSFGIWGNIQYF

d_gene: NA
abundance: few
j_gene: TRBJ2-3
v_gene: TRBV20-1
CDR3nt: TGCAGTGCATCCCCCCCGGGGGCACCAGATACGCAGTATTTT
CDR3aa: CSASPPGAPDTQYF